Following are 32 T cell receptor beta chains from one sample sequenced in a study of vaccination and CD4 T cells after COVID-19. These receptors are not linked to any known antigen. The Oncomine TCR Beta short-read assay sequenced DNA from cultured CD4+ T cells. TCRdb fed the PCR reads into MiXCR, producing one record per CDR3 protein. The table records more than 15,000 distinct CDR3 sequences, less than 65% of them present only once. Specified treatment: roughly 11-day PBMC culture with coronavirus spike peptide pools or control peptides (ViraFEST assay). The sample taken for sequencing was CD4+ T cells from blood, cultured in vitro. The receptors shown here come from a human donor who had recovered from COVID-19.

Details on this clonotype: Since a much larger clone is just one base distant, this may be a read error. V is TRBV11-3 and J is TRBJ1-5; D is perhaps TRBD1 (6 bases). From germline, CDR1 is SGHNT and CDR2 YENEEA. There are 14 residues in the CDR3. Here the CDR3 reads CASSLGGHSQPRHF. The CDR3 bases are TGTGCCAGCAGCCTGGGGGGCCACAGTCAGCCCCGGCATTTT. Drawing the rest from reference TRBV11-3 and TRBJ1-5, the complete variable domain is EAGVVQSPRYKIIEKKQPVAFWCNPISGHNTLYWYLQNLGQGPELLIRYENEEAVDDSQLPKDRFSAERLKGVDSTLKIQPAELGDSAVYLCASSLGGHSQPRHFGDGTRLSIL.

This clonotype has just one count. The rearrangement links TRBV4-1 to TRBJ2-5; TRBD1 agrees at 8 bases. The length of the CDR3 is 17 residues. Per germline, CDR1 MGHRA and CDR2 YSYEKL. V shed 1 base and J 3 bases; nucleotides not matched to a gene: 10. CDR3 in amino acids: CASSQGPDRGAKETQYF. CDR3 DNA sequence: TGCGCCAGCAGCCAAGGGCCTGACAGGGGCGCAAAAGAGACCCAGTACTTC.

This clonotype was counted a few times. The genes are TRBV7-8 and TRBJ1-6; no definite D call. This CDR3 has 14 residues. Trimming took 2 bases from V and 7 from J, leaving 9 bases between them. Germline CDR1 reads SGHVS; CDR2 reads FQNEAQ. CDR3 DNA sequence: TGTGCCAGCAGCTTACAGGTGCGGAATTCACCCCTCCACTTT. Amino acid sequence: CASSLQVRNSPLHF.

V usage is TRBV20-1 and J usage is TRBJ1-6; D is ambiguous. The CDR3 has 15 residues. Trimming stripped 1 base from V and 4 bases from J, with 11 bases between. Germline V gene lookup returns CDR1 DFQATT and CDR2 SNEGSKA (reference sequence). This CDR3 is CSARGLGSYNSPLHF. The DNA for the CDR3 is TGCAGTGCTAGAGGGTTGGGTTCTTATAATTCACCCCTCCACTTT.

This chain connects TRBV27 to TRBJ1-5; D gene unclear. CDR1 is MNHEY, CDR2 SMNVEV, per germline (reference sequence). V lost 0 bases and J 7 bases, leaving 10 bases between the germline ends. The CDR3 runs 14 residues. CDR3 in DNA: TGTGCCAGCAGTTTATCGGGCTCATCCCAGCCCCAGCATTTT. Protein product: CASSLSGSSQPQHF.

This chain connects TRBV20-1 to TRBJ2-4; no reliable D call. The CDR3 runs 13 residues. Germline values: CDR1 DFQATT, CDR2 SNEGSKA (reference sequence). The V end lost 1 base, the J end lost 11 bases, and 15 bases lay between the germline ends. The CDR3 protein is CSARGVSTTLQYF. The CDR3 DNA is TGCAGTGCTAGAGGTGTGTCGACCACGCTTCAGTACTTC.

The chain uses TRBV20-1 and TRBJ1-4, with D perhaps TRBD1 (6 bases). V lost 0 bases to trimming and J lost 7 bases, with 15 bases between them. The germline gives CDR1 DFQATT, CDR2 SNEGSKA (reference sequence). This CDR3 has 15 residues. The CDR3 DNA reads as TGCAGTGCTAGAGATTCGAGGGGGGCTGGTGAAAAACTGTTTTTT. Protein product: CSARDSRGAGEKLFF.

As to this clonotype: A junction boundary mismatches the germline segment, possibly from a read error. J is TRBJ2-1 and V is TRBV5-1; tentatively, D is TRBD1 or TRBD2 (6 bases each). The CDR3 runs to 15 residues. Germline values: CDR1 SGHRS, CDR2 YFSETQ. CDR3 in DNA: TGCGCCAGCAGCCTCAGGGGAGGTTATGACAATGAGCAGTCCTTC. It is translated as CASSLRGGYDNEQSF.

The V gene is TRBV24-1, the J gene TRBJ2-7; D is perhaps TRBD1 or TRBD2 (5 bases each). The germline CDR1 and CDR2 sequences are KGHDR and SFDVKD. V lost 0 bases to trimming and J lost 6 bases, with 11 bases between them. This CDR3 has 14 residues. The CDR3 coding sequence is TGTGCCACCAGTGATTTGCAACCAGGGAGCGAGCAGTACTTC. The encoded protein is CATSDLQPGSEQYF.

The chain links TRBV7-9 to TRBJ1-2; D is unclear. The CDR3 is 14 amino acids. The V gene lost 3 bases and the J gene lost 8 bases, with 16 bases spanning the gap. Germline V CDR1 and CDR2: SEHNR, FQNEAQ (reference sequence). The CDR3 loop is CASSLPRPLQGYTF. The CDR3 coding sequence is TGTGCCAGCAGCTTGCCACGGCCCTTGCAAGGCTACACCTTC. The full variable domain, with the rest looked up from reference TRBV7-9 and TRBJ1-2, is DTGVSQNPRHKITKRGQNVTFRCDPISEHNRLYWYRQTLGQGPEFLTYFQNEAQLEKSRLLSDRFSAERPKGSFSTLEIQRTEQGDSAMYLCASSLPRPLQGYTFGSGTRLTVV.

In this sample, this clonotype turned up a few times. V usage is TRBV12-3 or TRBV12-4 and J usage is TRBJ1-1, with D possibly matching TRBD1 (6 bases). The ends were cut back, 6 bases at V and 5 bases at J, with 13 bases in the middle. CDR3 size: 13 residues. In DNA form, the CDR3 reads TGTGCCAGCAGCTTTACAGGGCGGACTGAAGCTTTCTTT. Translation: CASSFTGRTEAFF.

The V call is TRBV7-9, the J call TRBJ2-1; no clear D gene. Germline V gives CDR1 SEHNR, CDR2 FQNEAQ (reference sequence). The CDR3 covers 14 residues. With 2 bases removed from V and 2 bases from J, the gap between germline ends came to 7 bases. The CDR3 region has the DNA TGTGCCAGCAGCTTAAGAGGAGCCTACAATGAGCAGTTCTTC. Protein product: CASSLRGAYNEQFF.

This clonotype has a handful of counts. V and J are TRBV6-1 and TRBJ1-6, with D uncertain. The CDR3 covers 16 residues. V was shortened by 5 bases and J by 0 bases, with 11 bases between the two germline ends. Per germline, CDR1 MNHNS and CDR2 SASEGT. The CDR3 region has the DNA TGTGCCAGCAGTCACCGAAGGAGCTCCTATAATTCACCCCTCCACTTT. Protein product: CASSHRRSSYNSPLHF.

In this sample, this clonotype turned up a few times. The chain joins TRBV11-3 to TRBJ1-2; 9 bases are a match to TRBD1. After removal of 2 bases from V and 10 bases from J, the junction contained 5 bases not matched to a gene. This CDR3 is 13 amino acids long. Germline CDR1 SGHNT, CDR2 YENEEA. The CDR3 sequence: CASSLRGQGNYTF. CDR3 bases: TGTGCCAGCAGCTTAAGGGGACAGGGAAACTACACCTTC.

The V and J genes are TRBV6-1 and TRBJ1-2, with 9 bases fitting TRBD1. Germline V CDR1 and CDR2: MNHNS, SASEGT. This CDR3 spans 16 amino acids. The V gene end was trimmed by 4 bases and the J gene end by 4 bases; junction bases not matched to a gene: 10. CDR3 DNA: TGTGCCAGCAGTGTCTTACCGGGACAGGGCAGCTATGGCTACACCTTC. Translated: CASSVLPGQGSYGYTF.

This rearrangement joins TRBV20-1 to TRBJ1-2; 7 nucleotides line up with TRBD1. The CDR3 consists of 12 residues. CDR1 is DFQATT, CDR2 SNEGSKA, per germline (reference sequence). Trimming took 5 bases from V and 4 from J; bases not matched to a gene: 4. CDR3 sequence: CSAPRTGYGYTF. Here the CDR3 DNA reads TGCAGTGCTCCCCGGACAGGCTATGGCTACACCTTC.

The V and J genes are TRBV20-1 and TRBJ2-5; D uncertain. Germline CDR1 is DFQATT and CDR2 is SNEGSKA (reference sequence). The ends were cut back, 0 bases at V and 5 bases at J, with 7 bases in the middle. The CDR3 runs 12 residues. CDR3 in amino acids: CSARDRWETQYF. DNA of the CDR3: TGCAGTGCTAGAGATCGGTGGGAGACCCAGTACTTC.

The rearrangement links TRBV7-2 to TRBJ1-6; D is unresolved. The germline V and J ends were trimmed by 1 base and 7 bases, with 11 bases remaining between them. This CDR3 is 15 amino acids long. The germline CDR1 and CDR2 sequences are SGHTA and FQGNSA. The CDR3 loop reads CASSLGIDGNSPLHF. CDR3 coding DNA: TGTGCCAGCAGCTTAGGTATCGACGGCAATTCACCCCTCCACTTT. Using reference TRBV7-2 and TRBJ1-6 for the parts outside the CDR3, the full variable domain is GAGVSQSPSNKVTEKGKDVELRCDPISGHTALYWYRQSLGQGLEFLIYFQGNSAPDKSGLPSDRFSAERTGGSVSTLTIQRTQQEDSAVYLCASSLGIDGNSPLHFGNGTRLTVT.

The CDR3 bases are TGTGCCAGCAGTCGAGGACGGCGTCAAACCGGGGAGCTGTTTTTT. Encoded protein: CASSRGRRQTGELFF. This chain joins TRBV27 and TRBJ2-2; D is ambiguous. CDR3 length equals 15 residues. The V gene's germline CDR1 is MNHEY and CDR2 SMNVEV (reference sequence). Trimming left V 5 bases short and J 5 bases short, with 15 bases between.

The gene calls are TRBV20-1 and TRBJ2-1, with 11 bases lining up with TRBD2. The CDR3 spans 16 residues. CDR1 and CDR2 from the germline V gene are DFQATT and SNEGSKA (reference sequence). The ends lost 0 bases at V and 10 bases at J; junction bases unmatched: 11. This CDR3 is CSARDRRSGGAFEQFF. CDR3 nucleotides: TGCAGTGCTAGAGATCGACGTAGCGGGGGGGCGTTCGAGCAGTTCTTC.

The chain combines TRBV6-1 with TRBJ2-1; tentatively, D is TRBD1 or TRBD2 (5 bases each). The germline V gene encodes CDR1 MNHNS and CDR2 SASEGT. This CDR3 region has 15 residues. Deletions cut 1 base from V and 0 bases from J, with 7 bases between. CDR3 sequence reads: CASSEGGFSYNEQFF. Written as DNA, the CDR3 is TGTGCCAGCAGTGAAGGGGGGTTCTCCTACAATGAGCAGTTCTTC.

The V gene is TRBV5-6, the J gene TRBJ1-2, with 9 bases aligning to TRBD1. Per germline, CDR1 SGHDT and CDR2 YYEEEE. V trimming: 3 bases; J trimming: 8 bases; junction bases outside the gene matches: 8. The CDR3 totals 14 residues. The CDR3 loop reads CASSYYRGLGGYTF. The CDR3 DNA reads as TGTGCCAGCAGCTATTACAGGGGGCTTGGGGGCTACACCTTC.

The chain has TRBV7-8 and TRBJ2-3; 9 bases agree with TRBD2. With 0 bases clipped from V and 6 bases from J, the junction kept 7 bases outside the gene matches. Germline CDR1 and CDR2: SGHVS and FQNEAQ. The CDR3 loop spans 16 amino acids. The CDR3 sequence: CASSLAPRTSEDTQYF. The CDR3 DNA follows: TGTGCCAGCAGCTTAGCGCCTCGGACTAGCGAGGATACGCAGTATTTT.

This chain uses TRBV27 with TRBJ2-7; D possibly matches TRBD1 or TRBD2 (5 bases each). The CDR3 totals 15 residues. Trimming removed 1 base from V and 0 bases from J, with 10 bases in between. The germline gives CDR1 MNHEY, CDR2 SMNVEV (reference sequence). In nucleotides, the CDR3 is TGTGCCAGCAGTTTATTGGGGGTTGGCTCCTACGAGCAGTACTTC. Translated: CASSLLGVGSYEQYF.

The J gene is TRBJ1-1, the V gene TRBV4-1; 8 bases are shared with TRBD1. Germline V CDR1 and CDR2: MGHRA, YSYEKL. The CDR3 loop spans 14 amino acids. Trimming cost V 3 bases and J 4 bases; bases outside gene matches: 4. The CDR3 DNA follows: TGCGCCAGCAGCCACCGACAGGGGCGCACTGAAGCTTTCTTT. Translated, it gives CASSHRQGRTEAFF.

This clonotype came up once. The chain joins TRBV2 to TRBJ2-1; 12 bases align to TRBD2. The CDR3 is 16 amino acids. Germline V lookup: CDR1 SNHLY, CDR2 FYNNEI. V trimming: 6 bases; J trimming: 5 bases; junction bases outside the gene matches: 8. In DNA form, the CDR3 reads TGTGCCAGCAGAGGAGGGACTAGCGGGCCCGACAATGAGCAGTTCTTC. This gives the protein CASRGGTSGPDNEQFF. The whole variable domain, remainder taken from reference TRBV2 and TRBJ2-1, is EPEVTQTPSHQVTQMGQEVILRCVPISNHLYFYWYRQILGQKVEFLVSFYNNEISEKSEIFDDQFSVERPDGSNFTLKIRSTKLEDSAMYFCASRGGTSGPDNEQFFGPGTRLTVL.

CDR3 residues: CASSQNRDRGETQYF. CDR3 DNA sequence: TGTGCCAGCAGTCAAAACCGGGACAGGGGGGAGACCCAGTACTTC. The rearrangement uses TRBV6-1 and TRBJ2-5, with 11 positions matching TRBD1. The CDR3 runs 15 residues. From germline, CDR1 is MNHNS and CDR2 SASEGT. The ends lost 5 bases at V and 5 bases at J; junction bases unmatched: 7.

This clonotype was seen more than once but under ten times. CDR3 in amino acids: CASSGAERSTDTQYF. The CDR3 DNA is TGTGCCAGCAGCGGTGCGGAGCGAAGCACAGATACGCAGTATTTT. The gene calls are TRBV6-2 or TRBV6-3 and TRBJ2-3; no clear D. Germline-derived CDR1 and CDR2 are MNHEY and SVGEGT. V shed 6 bases and J shed 0 bases, with 13 bases lying between them. There are 15 residues in the CDR3.

This clonotype was observed a handful of times. The chain uses TRBV19 and TRBJ1-1; 9 nucleotides match TRBD1. Trimming took 6 bases from V and 9 from J; bases not matched to a gene: 11. This CDR3 has 14 amino acids. CDR1 is LNHDA, CDR2 SQIVND, per germline (reference sequence). CDR3 bases: TGTGCCAGTAGAGCGACAGGGGGGGTTCGAAAAGCTTTCTTT. It translates to CASRATGGVRKAFF.

The V gene is TRBV7-3, the J gene TRBJ1-1; weak D call: TRBD1 (6 bases). CDR1 and CDR2 (germline): SGHTA, FQGTGA. With 2 bases removed from V and 4 bases from J, the gap between germline ends came to 17 bases. The CDR3 has 16 amino acids. The CDR3 sequence is CASSLSSGADSTEAFF. CDR3 nucleotides: TGTGCCAGCAGCTTATCCTCGGGGGCAGATAGCACTGAAGCTTTCTTT.

This chain connects TRBV6-5 to TRBJ2-2, with a weak D call TRBD1 (5 bases). This CDR3 is built from 16 residues. V was pared by 4 bases and J by 1 base, with 13 bases between. Per the germline V gene, CDR1 is MNHEY and CDR2 is SVGAGI. The chain's CDR3 is CASSSDWGMNTGELFF. The CDR3 DNA is TGTGCCAGCAGTTCGGATTGGGGCATGAACACCGGGGAGCTGTTTTTT.

V usage is TRBV7-8 and J usage is TRBJ1-1; D gene uncertain. This CDR3 contains 14 residues. V gave up 1 base and J gave up 0 bases, with 6 bases separating them. Per germline, CDR1 SGHVS and CDR2 FQNEAQ. This chain's CDR3 is CASSLVLMNTEAFF. CDR3 coding DNA: TGTGCCAGCAGCTTAGTTTTGATGAACACTGAAGCTTTCTTT.